This T cell receptor beta chain was recovered during a study of blood T cell repertoires in COVID-19. The wider study: The cDNA or gDNA used as material had been derived from T cells, B-cell-depleted T cells, or PBMCs.

The CDR3 loop spans 13 amino acids. V lost 9 bases and J lost 7, with 16 bases in between. The V gene's germline CDR1 is KGHDR and CDR2 SFDVKD. Authors' analysis steps: Cell counts per sample came from amplifying reference gene primers. Using immunoSEQ multiplex PCR, the repertoire was profiled, and TCRdb retains in-frame clones only, with some absent. V, J and clone size were drawn from that table, and D and trimming were deduced from the DNA. Counted here are a few hundred thousand clones, around 81% occurring once; the ten biggest clones make up around 4%. This TCR was sampled from a woman in her 50s with active or convalescent COVID-19. Material: peripheral blood. The V gene is TRBV24-1, the J gene TRBJ2-3, with a tentative D call TRBD1 (5 bases). This CDR3 is CATGQGGENTQYF. CDR3 DNA: TGTGCCACCGGGCAGGGTGGGGAAAATACGCAGTATTTT.